These 17 T cell receptor beta chains came from one sample sequenced in a study of blood T cells in healthy people across ages. Then a second PCR, running roughly 7 to 11 cycles, was carried out with a sample-barcoded 5' primer and a J-beta primer mix. MiXCR, applied by TCRdb to the 5' RACE reads, yields one record per CDR3 protein. The table shows around 1,800,000 distinct CDR3 sequences, with more than 35% occurring only once. The sequencing input was blood. The source of these receptors is a human donor in good health.

In the case of this clonotype: Mismatch with germline at one junction end may stem from a read error. The chain couples TRBV5-6 to TRBJ2-1; D gene uncertain. Germline-derived CDR1 and CDR2 are SGHDT and YYEEEE. CDR3 length: 15 amino acids. Written as DNA, the CDR3 is TGTGCCAGCAGCGAGGTTCTGAGCTCCTACAGTGAGCAGTTCTTC. Its protein product is CASSEVLSSYSEQFF.

This clonotype has a handful of counts. The chain joins TRBV9 to TRBJ2-2, with 7 positions matching TRBD2. The V segment lost 3 bases and the J segment 6 bases; nucleotides outside the gene matches: 11. The CDR3 sequence is 16 residues long. Looked up from germline, CDR1 is SGDLS and CDR2 is YYNGEE. CDR3 protein: CASSGVGGNRAGELFF. As DNA, the CDR3 is TGTGCCAGCAGCGGGGTCGGGGGGAATCGAGCCGGGGAGCTGTTTTTT.

This clonotype was picked up a small number of times. V and J are TRBV20-1 and TRBJ2-1; 7 positions match TRBD2. V trimming: 2 bases; J trimming: 4 bases; junction bases outside the gene matches: 5. The CDR3 has 14 residues. Per germline, CDR1 DFQATT and CDR2 SNEGSKA (reference sequence). The CDR3 reads CSARPRGEYNEQFF. DNA of the CDR3: TGCAGTGCTAGACCCCGGGGGGAATACAATGAGCAGTTCTTC.

V usage is TRBV9 and J usage is TRBJ2-5; the D is unclear. The length of the CDR3 is 14 residues. CDR1 and CDR2 (germline): SGDLS, YYNGEE. Trimming took off 0 bases at V and 3 bases at J, with 9 bases between the two ends. The CDR3 protein is CASSVAQIEETQYF. CDR3 coding DNA: TGTGCCAGCAGCGTAGCACAGATCGAAGAGACCCAGTACTTC. The complete variable domain, with remaining parts taken from reference TRBV9 and TRBJ2-5, reads DSGVTQTPKHLITATGQRVTLRCSPRSGDLSVYWYQQSLDQGLQFLIQYYNGEERAKGNILERFSAQQFPDLHSELNLSSLELGDSALYFCASSVAQIEETQYFGPGTRLLVL.

The rearrangement links TRBV20-1 to TRBJ1-1, with D hard to call. V lost 5 bases and J lost 4, with 14 bases in between. Germline V gene data show CDR1 as DFQATT and CDR2 as SNEGSKA (reference sequence). The CDR3 spans 13 residues. The CDR3 loop is CSAPRTASTEAFF. Written as DNA, the CDR3 is TGCAGTGCTCCCCGGACCGCGAGCACTGAAGCTTTCTTT.

In this sample, this clonotype turned up a few times. V is TRBV6-6 and J is TRBJ2-3; 9 nucleotides match TRBD2. The germline gives CDR1 MNHNY, CDR2 SVGAGI (reference sequence). The CDR3 spans 17 residues. The trim removed 2 bases at V and 0 bases at J, leaving 6 bases unmatched. This chain's CDR3 is CASSYRASGVSTDTQYF. CDR3 sequence (DNA): TGTGCCAGCAGTTACCGGGCTAGCGGGGTTAGCACAGATACGCAGTATTTT.

This chain joins TRBV28 and TRBJ1-4, with D perhaps TRBD1 (5 bases). The germline V gene encodes CDR1 MDHEN and CDR2 SYDVKM. Trimming removed 8 bases at V and 5 bases at J, with 12 bases between. The CDR3 sequence is 13 residues long. The CDR3 coding sequence is TGTGCCAGCTCAATTGGGGGGAATGAAAAACTGTTTTTT. Translation gives CASSIGGNEKLFF.

This clonotype was seen many times. The chain couples TRBV10-3 to TRBJ2-1, with D possibly matching TRBD1 (6 bases). Germline lookup yields CDR1 ENHRY and CDR2 SYGVKD. The CDR3 is 15 amino acids. V dropped 6 bases and J dropped 1 base, with 13 bases sitting between them. In DNA form, the CDR3 reads TGTGCCATCAGCGCCGGGACACCGTCCTACAATGAGCAGTTCTTC. Protein product: CAISAGTPSYNEQFF.

The rearrangement joins TRBV29-1 to TRBJ1-1; D not certain. The CDR3 length is 11 residues. V was cut by 2 bases and J by 9 bases, with 10 bases left in between. Germline V gene data show CDR1 as SQVTM and CDR2 as ANQGSEA. The chain's CDR3 is CSVEPEEKAFF. Here the CDR3 DNA reads TGCAGCGTTGAACCGGAGGAGAAAGCTTTCTTT.

The CDR3 loop is CASSYSEGWTEAFF. The CDR3 DNA sequence: TGTGCCAGCAGTTACTCGGAGGGTTGGACTGAAGCTTTCTTT. V gene TRBV6-5 combines with J gene TRBJ1-1, with D uncertain. The CDR3 covers 14 residues. Germline CDR1 is MNHEY and CDR2 is SVGAGI. The germline V and J ends were trimmed by 0 bases and 5 bases, with 10 bases remaining between them.

In its sample, this clonotype was seen a few times. This chain joins TRBV28 and TRBJ2-3, with TRBD2 identical over 11 bases. J gave up 1 base and V 7 bases, and 10 bases lay outside the gene matches. Germline V CDR1 and CDR2: MDHEN, SYDVKM. The CDR3 extends over 17 amino acids. CDR3 region: CASKLAGELRRTDTQYF. CDR3 nucleotides: TGTGCCAGCAAACTAGCGGGGGAACTACGACGCACAGATACGCAGTATTTT.

Written as DNA, the CDR3 is TGCAGCGTCCTACCCGGGGGGCACGGAGACTACACCTTC. As protein: CSVLPGGHGDYTF. J is TRBJ1-2 and V is TRBV29-1, with a weak D call TRBD1 (6 bases). V was clipped by 6 bases and J by 10 bases, with 21 bases between them. Germline V gene sequence: CDR1 SQVTM, CDR2 ANQGSEA. There are 13 residues in the CDR3.

The chain couples TRBV3-1 to TRBJ2-7; D is undetermined. Germline V gene lookup returns CDR1 LGHDT and CDR2 YNNKEL (reference sequence). V was clipped by 2 bases and J by 1 base, with 12 bases between them. The CDR3 loop spans 15 amino acids. This chain's CDR3 is CASSQSVANSYEQYF. For the CDR3, the DNA is TGTGCCAGCAGCCAAAGCGTGGCAAATTCCTACGAGCAGTACTTC.

CDR3 region: CASSQGQHSYGYTF. CDR3 DNA: TGTGCCAGCAGCCAAGGTCAGCACTCCTATGGCTACACCTTC. V and J are TRBV7-3 and TRBJ1-2; no clear D. CDR3 size: 14 residues. Germline loops: CDR1 SGHTA, CDR2 FQGTGA. V lost 5 bases to trimming and J lost 4 bases, with 14 bases between them.

V and J are TRBV7-9 and TRBJ2-3; no clear D. V was shortened by 1 base and J by 3 bases, with 8 bases between the two germline ends. CDR3 length: 14 residues. Germline V gene data show CDR1 as SEHNR and CDR2 as FQNEAQ (reference sequence). The CDR3: CASSLDTATDTQYF. CDR3 DNA sequence: TGTGCCAGCAGCTTAGATACAGCGACAGATACGCAGTATTTT.

In this sample, this clonotype turned up a few times. The genes are TRBV6-5 and TRBJ2-1, with 8 nucleotides matching TRBD2. The CDR3 loop spans 13 amino acids. CDR1 is MNHEY, CDR2 SVGAGI, per germline. Germline trimming cut 6 bases from V and 8 bases from J; bases unmatched to any gene: 6. The CDR3 nucleotides are TGTGCCAGCAGCCCCCCCGGGAGGGATGAGCAGTTCTTC. This gives the protein CASSPPGRDEQFF.

This clonotype was seen ten or more times. CDR3 protein: CAIRAGSNTEAFF. The CDR3 DNA is TGTGCCATCAGGGCCGGATCGAACACTGAAGCTTTCTTT. The J gene is TRBJ1-1, the V gene TRBV10-3; D unresolved. In germline, CDR1 is ENHRY, CDR2 SYGVKD. V was clipped by 6 bases and J by 1 base, with 9 bases between them. This CDR3 has 13 amino acids.